Following are 21 T cell receptor beta chains from one sample sequenced in a study of blood T cell repertoires in COVID-19 (dated by TCRdb to 2020 to 2022). The library came from the immunoSEQ multiplex PCR assay. TCRdb took over this immuneACCESS table, retaining in-frame rearrangements with V and J assigned. Such tables are incomplete; in checked studies, under half of the missing clones stem from an unresolved V gene, and the remainder is unexplained. The table for this sample lists 110,000 to 150,000 clones; under 85% of them were counted only once. Roughly 8.6% of the sample belongs to the ten largest clones. The sequenced sample was peripheral blood. All receptors derive from a woman older than 75 in a cohort sampled during active or convalescent COVID-19.

V usage is TRBV10-3 and J usage is TRBJ1-5; the D gene is possibly TRBD1 (5 bases). CDR1 is ENHRY and CDR2 is SYGVKD in the germline V gene. V gave up 2 bases and J gave up 3 bases, with 8 bases separating them. The length of the CDR3 is 14 residues. The CDR3 sequence is CAISEETDNQPQHF. In nucleotides, the CDR3 is TGTGCCATCAGTGAGGAGACAGACAATCAGCCCCAGCATTTT.

In this sample, this clone turned up a few times. The rearrangement joins TRBV5-4 to TRBJ2-2; 8 bases align to TRBD1. The CDR3 consists of 16 residues. Trimming removed 6 bases from V and 7 bases from J; junction bases left unmatched: 14. Germline CDR1 is SGHNT and CDR2 is YYREEE (reference sequence). CDR3 DNA: TGTGCCAGCAACGTTGAGTCCCAGGGGGCCGGCGGGGAGCTGTTTTTT. This translates into CASNVESQGAGGELFF.

The rearrangement uses TRBV18 and TRBJ1-4; 9 bases map to TRBD1. The CDR3 has 18 residues. From germline, CDR1 is KGHSH and CDR2 LQKENI. Trimming at V came to 2 bases and at J to 3 bases, leaving 10 bases not matched to a gene. The CDR3 DNA sequence: TGTGCCAGCTCACCAACTCGGGGACAGGGTAAATCTAATGAAAAACTGTTTTTT. This translates into CASSPTRGQGKSNEKLFF.

V gene TRBV6-6 combines with J gene TRBJ1-4; no clear D. The CDR3 length is 17 residues. Trimming took off 5 bases at V and 7 bases at J, with 23 bases between the two ends. Germline V gives CDR1 MNHNY, CDR2 SVGAGI (reference sequence). The CDR3 sequence: CASSPRPGLQAVEKLFF. DNA of the CDR3: TGTGCCAGCAGTCCCCGACCCGGGTTGCAAGCGGTTGAAAAACTGTTTTTT.

The V call is TRBV19, the J call TRBJ2-7, with 8 bases lining up with TRBD1. Trimming took 6 bases from V and 5 from J; bases not matched to a gene: 6. This CDR3 comprises 13 residues. CDR1 and CDR2 from the germline V gene are LNHDA and SQIVND (reference sequence). The CDR3: CASRGQGGDEQYF. CDR3 DNA sequence: TGTGCCAGTAGAGGACAGGGTGGGGACGAGCAGTACTTC.

V usage is TRBV27 and J usage is TRBJ2-7; TRBD1 matches at 7 bases. V lost 0 bases to trimming and J lost 0 bases; unmatched junction nucleotides: 5. The CDR3 consists of 16 residues. Germline values: CDR1 MNHEY, CDR2 SMNVEV (reference sequence). The CDR3 DNA is TGTGCCAGCAGTTTATCTCCAGGGGGAATCTCCTACGAGCAGTACTTC. It specifies CASSLSPGGISYEQYF.

The V and J genes are TRBV7-9 and TRBJ1-1; no clear D gene. CDR1 is SEHNR, CDR2 FQNEAQ, per germline (reference sequence). CDR3 length: 13 residues. Trimming left V 0 bases short and J 4 bases short, with 6 bases between. CDR3 nucleotide sequence: TGTGCCAGCAGCTTAGCGCGGGGCACTGAAGCTTTCTTT. Its protein product is CASSLARGTEAFF. Combining the CDR3 with reference TRBV7-9 and TRBJ1-1 gives the whole variable domain DTGVSQNPRHKITKRGQNVTFRCDPISEHNRLYWYRQTLGQGPEFLTYFQNEAQLEKSRLLSDRFSAERPKGSFSTLEIQRTEQGDSAMYLCASSLARGTEAFFGQGTRLTVV.

The rearrangement uses TRBV19 and TRBJ1-2; a weak D match, TRBD1 (6 bases). The CDR3 totals 15 residues. The germline CDR1 and CDR2 sequences are LNHDA and SQIVND (reference sequence). Trimming took off 6 bases at V and 4 bases at J, with 18 bases between the two ends. The CDR3 here is CASSWGGQSIYGYTF. CDR3 nucleotides: TGTGCCAGTAGCTGGGGGGGCCAGTCGATCTATGGCTACACCTTC. Complete variable domain (other parts from reference TRBV19 and TRBJ1-2): DGGITQSPKYLFRKEGQNVTLSCEQNLNHDAMYWYRQDPGQGLRLIYYSQIVNDFQKGDIAEGYSVSREKKESFPLTVTSAQKNPTAFYLCASSWGGQSIYGYTFGSGTRLTVV.

The chain links TRBV4-1 to TRBJ1-6; 8 bases are shared with TRBD1. This CDR3 has 18 amino acids. The ends lost 1 base at V and 9 bases at J; junction bases unmatched: 14. Germline CDR1 and CDR2: MGHRA and YSYEKL. The CDR3 protein is CASSQGVLSDRVVSPLHF. The CDR3, as DNA: TGCGCCAGCAGCCAAGGAGTTCTTTCGGACAGGGTTGTTTCACCCCTCCACTTT.

This clone is a singleton in its sample. The chain uses TRBV29-1 and TRBJ1-1; D remains unclear. This CDR3 is 10 amino acids long. The germline gives CDR1 SQVTM, CDR2 ANQGSEA. The germline V and J ends were trimmed by 6 bases and 10 bases, with 12 bases remaining between them. DNA of the CDR3: TGCAGCGTATTGGAGGGCGGAGCTTTCTTT. This sequence encodes CSVLEGGAFF.

This rearrangement joins TRBV28 to TRBJ2-7; the D gene is possibly TRBD2 (5 bases). The CDR3 covers 12 residues. CDR1 and CDR2 (germline): MDHEN, SYDVKM. V lost 5 bases to trimming and J lost 4 bases, with 9 bases between them. CDR3 bases: TGTGCCAGCAGTCCCGGAGGATACGAGCAGTACGTC. It encodes CASSPGGYEQYV.

This chain links TRBV27 with TRBJ1-2; D unresolved. This CDR3 is built from 13 residues. Germline CDR1 and CDR2: MNHEY and SMNVEV (reference sequence). V lost 3 bases and J lost 2, with 7 bases in between. The CDR3 loop reads CASSLQINYGYTF. As DNA, the CDR3 is TGTGCCAGCAGTTTGCAGATAAACTATGGCTACACCTTC.

The genes are TRBV9 and TRBJ2-2, with D perhaps matching TRBD2 (5 bases). In germline, CDR1 is SGDLS, CDR2 YYNGEE. With 3 bases removed from V and 0 bases from J, the gap between germline ends came to 12 bases. This CDR3 has 16 residues. CDR3 loop: CASSGGLETNTGELFF. DNA of the CDR3: TGTGCCAGCAGCGGTGGACTGGAGACGAACACCGGGGAGCTGTTTTTT.

This chain connects TRBV2 to TRBJ1-2; D is undetermined. Germline V CDR1 and CDR2: SNHLY, FYNNEI. The CDR3 runs to 12 residues. Between the trimmed V and J ends, which lost 6 bases and 6 bases, there was a span of 11 bases. The DNA for the CDR3 is TGTGCCAGCAGGACGGGTCGCGATGGCTACACCTTC. Amino acid sequence: CASRTGRDGYTF.

This clone was picked up one time. The V call is TRBV11-2, the J call TRBJ2-7; 7 bases map to TRBD1. The CDR3 is 15 amino acids. CDR1 and CDR2 (germline): SGHAT, FQNNGV. Trimming at V came to 4 bases and at J to 5 bases, leaving 11 bases not matched to a gene. CDR3 amino acids: CASSYGPGQYHEQYV. As DNA, the CDR3 is TGTGCCAGCAGCTACGGGCCGGGACAGTACCACGAGCAGTACGTC.

CDR3 in amino acids: CASAYSADTQYF. The CDR3 region has the DNA TGTGCCAGTGCCTATTCGGCAGATACGCAGTATTTT. The chain has TRBV3-1 (or the pseudogene TRBV3-2) and TRBJ2-3, with D uncertain. This CDR3 region has 12 residues. Germline V CDR1 and CDR2: LGHDT, YNNKEL (reference sequence). The V gene lost 9 bases and the J gene lost 4 bases, with 11 bases spanning the gap.

There are a few counts of this clone. The J gene is TRBJ1-1, the V gene TRBV4-2; 7 bases line up with TRBD1. The CDR3 extends over 13 amino acids. The germline gives CDR1 LGHNA, CDR2 YNFKEQ. The trim removed 9 bases at V and 7 bases at J, leaving 11 bases unmatched. DNA of the CDR3: TGTGCCAGTAGATACGGGGGACAGCTTGAAGCTTTCTTT. This codes for CASRYGGQLEAFF.

The chain joins TRBV27 to TRBJ1-2; D call uncertain. In germline, CDR1 is MNHEY, CDR2 SMNVEV (reference sequence). This CDR3 is built from 13 residues. V gave up 6 bases and J gave up 4 bases, with 12 bases separating them. The DNA for the CDR3 is TGTGCCAGCAGGGAAGTGTCAGGCTATGGCTACACCTTC. This sequence encodes CASREVSGYGYTF.

This clone showed up just once. The CDR3 is CASSLRGAGNQPQHF. The CDR3 coding sequence is TGTGCCAGCAGTTTACGGGGGGCTGGCAATCAGCCCCAGCATTTT. V gene TRBV28 combines with J gene TRBJ1-5, with D possibly TRBD1 on 6 matching bases. The CDR3 covers 15 residues. Germline V gene lookup returns CDR1 MDHEN and CDR2 SYDVKM. V was shortened by 2 bases and J by 2 bases, with 10 bases between the two germline ends.

V usage is TRBV12-3 or TRBV12-4 and J usage is TRBJ1-4; D remains ambiguous. There are 13 residues in the CDR3. Deletions cut 6 bases from V and 5 bases from J, with 10 bases between. CDR3 nucleotide sequence: TGTGCCAGCAGCGTCGACACAAATGAAAAACTGTTTTTT. It encodes CASSVDTNEKLFF.

This rearrangement joins TRBV2 to TRBJ1-6; the D gene is possibly TRBD1 (5 bases). Trimming took off 8 bases at V and 9 bases at J, with 17 bases between the two ends. Germline-derived CDR1 and CDR2 are SNHLY and FYNNEI. CDR3 length: 14 amino acids. The CDR3 sequence is CASRRSEGRSPLHF. Written as DNA, the CDR3 is TGTGCCAGCCGTCGGTCGGAGGGGCGTTCACCCCTCCACTTT.